The T cell receptor (beta chain) under discussion was sequenced for a study of CD8 T cells in Susac syndrome. Study-wide findings and caveats: As acknowledged by the study, its TCR sequencing and HLA analysis included a relatively small number of individuals. Clonal expansion was not seen in any Susac syndrome CD4+ T cell repertoire.

High-throughput TCR beta sequencing covered peripheral CD8+ and CD4+ T cells. As for this clonotype: Its specificity is unknown.

This CDR3 region has 13 residues. With 4 bases removed from V and 10 bases from J, the gap between germline ends came to 12 bases. Germline loops: CDR1 SGHRS, CDR2 YFSETQ. An input of about 0.5 to 1 ug of RNA was subjected to reverse transcription using random hexamers. Across 54 Vbeta and 13 Jbeta, TCR beta CDR3 was amplified with immunoSEQ multiplex PCR. TCRdb redid the calling of the immunoSEQ multiplex PCR reads with MiXCR, one entry per CDR3 protein. The data contain approximately 190,000 distinct CDR3 sequences, approximately 96% of them seen just once; the ten biggest clones take up 0.098%. The rearrangement uses TRBV5-1 and TRBJ1-6; the D is unclear. This sequence was found in a human donor with Susac syndrome. Specimen: CD4+ T cells from PBMCs. CDR3 sequence reads: CASSPDLGSPLHF. For the CDR3, the DNA is TGCGCCAGCAGCCCGGATTTGGGATCACCCCTCCACTTT.